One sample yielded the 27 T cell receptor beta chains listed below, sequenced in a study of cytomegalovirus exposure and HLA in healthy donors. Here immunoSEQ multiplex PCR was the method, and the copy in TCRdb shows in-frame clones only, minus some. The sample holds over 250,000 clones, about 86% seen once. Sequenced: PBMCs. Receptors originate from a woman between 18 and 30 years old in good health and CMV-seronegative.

The CDR3 here is CASSPLRGTRTISEQYF. The CDR3 DNA follows: TGTGCCAGCAGCCCCCTCAGGGGGACTAGAACAATTAGCGAGCAGTACTTC. The rearrangement uses TRBV7-9 and TRBJ2-7, with a possible D match to TRBD2 (8 bases). The germline gives CDR1 SEHNR, CDR2 FQNEAQ (reference sequence). Trimming took 5 bases from V and 6 from J, leaving 26 bases between them. This CDR3 region has 17 residues.

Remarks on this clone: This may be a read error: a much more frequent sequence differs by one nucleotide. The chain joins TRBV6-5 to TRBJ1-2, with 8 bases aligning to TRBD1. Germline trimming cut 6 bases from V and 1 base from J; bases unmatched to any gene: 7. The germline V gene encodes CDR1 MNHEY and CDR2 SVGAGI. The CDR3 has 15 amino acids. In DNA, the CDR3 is TGTGCCAGCAGCCCCGGACAGGGAATTAACTATGGCTACACCTTC. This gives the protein CASSPGQGINYGYTF.

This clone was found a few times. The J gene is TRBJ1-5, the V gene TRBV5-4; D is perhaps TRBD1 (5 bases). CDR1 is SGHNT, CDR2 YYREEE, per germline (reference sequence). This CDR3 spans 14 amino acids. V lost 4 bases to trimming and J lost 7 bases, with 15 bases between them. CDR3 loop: CASSAWGRGQPQHF. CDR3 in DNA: TGTGCCAGCAGCGCTTGGGGGAGGGGACAGCCCCAGCATTTT.

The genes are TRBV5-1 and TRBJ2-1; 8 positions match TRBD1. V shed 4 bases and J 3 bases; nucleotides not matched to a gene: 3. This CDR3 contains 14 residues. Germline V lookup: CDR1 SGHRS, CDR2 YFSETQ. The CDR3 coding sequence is TGCGCCAGCAGCCCAGACAGGGGCTACAATGAGCAGTTCTTC. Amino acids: CASSPDRGYNEQFF.

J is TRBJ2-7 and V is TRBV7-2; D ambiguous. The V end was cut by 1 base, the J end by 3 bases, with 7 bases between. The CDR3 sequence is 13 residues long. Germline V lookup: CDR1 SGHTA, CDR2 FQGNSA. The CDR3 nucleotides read TGTGCCAGCAGCTTAGTAGAGTACTACGAGCAGTACTTC. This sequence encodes CASSLVEYYEQYF.

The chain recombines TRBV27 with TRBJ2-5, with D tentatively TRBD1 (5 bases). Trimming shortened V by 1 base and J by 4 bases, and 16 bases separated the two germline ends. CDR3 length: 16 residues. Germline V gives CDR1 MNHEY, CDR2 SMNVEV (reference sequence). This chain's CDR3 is CASSLFFHSQGETQYF. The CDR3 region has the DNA TGTGCCAGCAGTTTATTTTTCCACTCCCAGGGAGAGACCCAGTACTTC.

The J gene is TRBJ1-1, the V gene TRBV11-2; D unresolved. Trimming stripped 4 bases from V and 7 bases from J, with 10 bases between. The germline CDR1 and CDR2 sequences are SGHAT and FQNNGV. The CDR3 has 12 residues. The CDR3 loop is CASSSRRVEAFF. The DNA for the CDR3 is TGTGCCAGCAGCTCACGGCGGGTTGAAGCTTTCTTT.

The CDR3, as DNA: TGTGCCAGCAGTTCCTCCAGGGGCGAACAGTTCTTC. It translates to CASSSSRGEQFF. The chain recombines TRBV6-5 with TRBJ2-1; D possibly corresponds to TRBD1 (6 bases). The V gene's germline CDR1 is MNHEY and CDR2 SVGAGI. CDR3 size: 12 residues. V was trimmed by 4 bases and J by 13 bases, leaving 14 bases between them.

Written as DNA, the CDR3 is TGTGCCAGCAGCGCGGGGGAGGGATACGGGAACGAGCAGTACTTC. Amino acids: CASSAGEGYGNEQYF. The chain recombines TRBV9 with TRBJ2-7; 7 nucleotides align to TRBD2. The CDR3 covers 15 residues. The J segment lost 5 bases and the V segment lost 3 bases, leaving 11 bases of the junction unmatched. Germline V gene lookup returns CDR1 SGDLS and CDR2 YYNGEE.

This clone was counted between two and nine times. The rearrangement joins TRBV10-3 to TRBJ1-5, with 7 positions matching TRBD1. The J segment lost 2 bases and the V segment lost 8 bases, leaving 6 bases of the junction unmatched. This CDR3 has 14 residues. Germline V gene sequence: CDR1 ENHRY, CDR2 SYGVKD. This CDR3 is CAIGTEKGNQPQHF. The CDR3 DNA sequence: TGTGCCATCGGGACAGAGAAGGGCAATCAGCCCCAGCATTTT.

The DNA for the CDR3 is TGTGCCAGCCGGGACACTGCTAACTATGGCTACACCTTC. Protein: CASRDTANYGYTF. The rearrangement links TRBV2 to TRBJ1-2; D might be TRBD1 (6 bases). The CDR3 has 13 amino acids. Germline values: CDR1 SNHLY, CDR2 FYNNEI. V gave up 8 bases and J gave up 0 bases, with 10 bases separating them.

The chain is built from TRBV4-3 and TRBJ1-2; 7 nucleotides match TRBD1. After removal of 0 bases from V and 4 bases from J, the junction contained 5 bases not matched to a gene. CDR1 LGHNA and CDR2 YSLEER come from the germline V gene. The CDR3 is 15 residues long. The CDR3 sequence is CASSQDIGTAYGYTF. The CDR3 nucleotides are TGCGCCAGCAGCCAAGATATAGGGACAGCCTATGGCTACACCTTC.

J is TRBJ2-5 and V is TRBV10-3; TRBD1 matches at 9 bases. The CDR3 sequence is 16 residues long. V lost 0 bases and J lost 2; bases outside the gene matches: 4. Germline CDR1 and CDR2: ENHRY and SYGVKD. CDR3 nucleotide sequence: TGTGCCATCAGTGAGTCAGGGACAGGGAGGCAAGAGACCCAGTACTTC. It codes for CAISESGTGRQETQYF.

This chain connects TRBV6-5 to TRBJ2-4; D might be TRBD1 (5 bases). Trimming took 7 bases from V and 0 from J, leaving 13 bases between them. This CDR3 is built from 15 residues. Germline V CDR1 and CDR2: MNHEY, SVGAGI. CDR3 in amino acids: CASNQGVIAKNIQYF. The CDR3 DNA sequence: TGTGCCAGCAACCAAGGGGTAATAGCCAAAAACATTCAGTACTTC.

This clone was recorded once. CDR3 sequence reads: CASSPGGFVLDTEAFF. The CDR3 DNA sequence: TGTGCCAGCAGTCCAGGGGGCTTCGTCTTGGACACTGAAGCTTTCTTT. The V gene is TRBV27, the J gene TRBJ1-1; TRBD1 matches at 8 bases. The CDR3 covers 16 residues. V lost 5 bases, J lost 3 bases, and 11 bases stayed unmatched. Germline CDR1 is MNHEY and CDR2 is SMNVEV (reference sequence).

The CDR3 DNA follows: TGTGCCAGCAGTTATAGCGGGAGGGCTATCAATGAGCAGTTCTTC. This codes for CASSYSGRAINEQFF. V gene TRBV2 combines with J gene TRBJ2-1; 11 bases map to TRBD2. CDR1 SNHLY and CDR2 FYNNEI come from the germline V gene. The V segment lost 5 bases and the J segment 6 bases; nucleotides outside the gene matches: 6. The CDR3 runs 15 residues.

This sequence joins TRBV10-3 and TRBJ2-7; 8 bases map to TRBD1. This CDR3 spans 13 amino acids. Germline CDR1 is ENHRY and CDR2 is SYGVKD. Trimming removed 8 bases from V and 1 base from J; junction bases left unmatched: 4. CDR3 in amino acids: CAIVDRASYEQYF. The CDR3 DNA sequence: TGTGCCATCGTGGACAGGGCTTCCTACGAGCAGTACTTC.

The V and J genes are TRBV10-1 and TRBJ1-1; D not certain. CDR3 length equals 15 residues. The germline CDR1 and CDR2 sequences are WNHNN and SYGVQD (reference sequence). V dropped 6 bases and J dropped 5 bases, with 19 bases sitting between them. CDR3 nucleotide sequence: TGCGCCAGCAGGACAACGAGGGAGGAAAAGACTGAAGCTTTCTTT. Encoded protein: CASRTTREEKTEAFF.

As DNA, the CDR3 is TGTGCCTGGAGTCCTCATCTCCCAGGTAACACCGGGGAGCTGTTTTTT. Its translation is CAWSPHLPGNTGELFF. This chain links TRBV30 with TRBJ2-2, with D uncertain. The CDR3 spans 16 residues. The germline V and J ends were trimmed by 2 bases and 2 bases, with 15 bases remaining between them. Per the germline V gene, CDR1 is GTSNPN and CDR2 is SVGIG (reference sequence).

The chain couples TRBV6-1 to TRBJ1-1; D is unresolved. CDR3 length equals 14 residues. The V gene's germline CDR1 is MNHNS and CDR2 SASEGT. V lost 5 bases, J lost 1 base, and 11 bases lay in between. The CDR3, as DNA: TGTGCCAGCAGTTTAATTCCAGGGAACACTGAAGCTTTCTTT. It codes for CASSLIPGNTEAFF.

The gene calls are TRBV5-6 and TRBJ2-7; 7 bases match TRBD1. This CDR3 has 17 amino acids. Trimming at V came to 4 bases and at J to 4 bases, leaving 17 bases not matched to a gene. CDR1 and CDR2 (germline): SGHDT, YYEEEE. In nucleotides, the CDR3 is TGTGCCAGCAGCCATGCGACAGGGCCGGATGAAGTGTACGAGCAGTACTTC. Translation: CASSHATGPDEVYEQYF.

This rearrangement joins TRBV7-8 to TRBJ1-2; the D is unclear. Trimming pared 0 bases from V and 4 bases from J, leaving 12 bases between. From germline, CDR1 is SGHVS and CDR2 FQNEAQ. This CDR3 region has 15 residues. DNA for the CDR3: TGTGCCAGCAGCTTAGCGGGAGACGGTTTCTATGGCTACACCTTC. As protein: CASSLAGDGFYGYTF.

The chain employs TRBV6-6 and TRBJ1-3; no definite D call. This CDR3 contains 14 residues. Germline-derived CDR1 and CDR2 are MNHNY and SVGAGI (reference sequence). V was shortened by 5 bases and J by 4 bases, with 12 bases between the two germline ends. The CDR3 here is CASSRLSYGNTIYF. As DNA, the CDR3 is TGTGCCAGCAGTCGACTATCATACGGAAACACCATATATTTT.

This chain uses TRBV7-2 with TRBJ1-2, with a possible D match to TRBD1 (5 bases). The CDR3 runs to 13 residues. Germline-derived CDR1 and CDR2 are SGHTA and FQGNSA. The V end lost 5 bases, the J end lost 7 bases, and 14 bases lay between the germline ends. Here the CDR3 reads CASSLGTLGGYTF. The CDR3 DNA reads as TGTGCCAGCAGCCTCGGGACTTTGGGTGGCTACACCTTC.

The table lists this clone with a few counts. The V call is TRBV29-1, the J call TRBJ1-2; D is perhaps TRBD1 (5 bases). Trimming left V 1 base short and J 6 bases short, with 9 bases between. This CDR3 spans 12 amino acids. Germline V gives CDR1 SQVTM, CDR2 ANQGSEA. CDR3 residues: CSVEGGLDGYTF. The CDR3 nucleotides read TGCAGCGTTGAAGGGGGACTGGATGGCTACACCTTC.

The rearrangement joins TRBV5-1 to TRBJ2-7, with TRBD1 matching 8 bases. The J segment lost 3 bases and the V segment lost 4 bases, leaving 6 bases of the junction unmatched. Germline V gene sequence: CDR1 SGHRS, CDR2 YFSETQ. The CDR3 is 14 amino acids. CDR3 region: CASSPRDRIYEQYF. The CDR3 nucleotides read TGCGCCAGCAGCCCCCGGGACAGGATCTACGAGCAGTACTTC.

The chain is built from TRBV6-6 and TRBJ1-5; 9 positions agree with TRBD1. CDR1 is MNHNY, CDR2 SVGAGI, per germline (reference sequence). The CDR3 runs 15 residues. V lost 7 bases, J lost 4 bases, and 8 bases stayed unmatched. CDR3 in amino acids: CASTPWDRDNQPQHF. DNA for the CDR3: TGTGCCAGCACCCCCTGGGACAGGGATAATCAGCCCCAGCATTTT.